The source of this TCR beta chain is a study of human T cells and chemical hapten exposure. Time point given: pre-sensitization, week 0. Treatment in this sample: therapeutic diphenylcyclopropenone sensitization with weekly scalp DPC. TCRdb reanalysed the RACE reads using MiXCR and keeps one entry per CDR3 protein. The sample yields tens of thousands of distinct CDR3 sequences, 10% seen once. CDR3 length equals 13 residues. Trimming pared 2 bases from V and 6 bases from J, leaving 8 bases between. The rearrangement joins TRBV12-3 or TRBV12-4 to TRBJ2-1; possibly TRBD2 for D (5 bases). This sequence was found in a man aged 30 to 45 with alopecia areata. Some clones in this sample may be carry-over from other donors' samples. The material was whole blood, obtained in connection with sensitization to the hapten diphenylcyclopropenone (DPC). The CDR3 protein is CASSLRGLNEQFF. In nucleotides, the CDR3 is TGTGCCAGCAGTTTACGAGGGCTCAATGAGCAGTTCTTC.